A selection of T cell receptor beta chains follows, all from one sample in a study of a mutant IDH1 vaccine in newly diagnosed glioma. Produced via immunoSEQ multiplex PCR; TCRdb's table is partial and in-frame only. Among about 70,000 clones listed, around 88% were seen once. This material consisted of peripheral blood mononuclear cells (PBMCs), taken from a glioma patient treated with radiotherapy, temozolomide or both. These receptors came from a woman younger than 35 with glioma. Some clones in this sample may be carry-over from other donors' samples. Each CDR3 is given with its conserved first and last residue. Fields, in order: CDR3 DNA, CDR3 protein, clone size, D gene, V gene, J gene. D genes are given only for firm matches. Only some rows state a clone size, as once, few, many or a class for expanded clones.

TGCGCCAGCAGTCGGGATGCCTACGAGCAGTACTTC	CASSRDAYEQYF	-	-	TRBV5-1	TRBJ2-7
TGTGCCAGCAGTTCCCACCCTGGCGGGATAGGGCAGCCCCAGCATTTT	CASSSHPGGIGQPQHF	-	-	TRBV28	TRBJ1-5
TGTGCCAGCAGCTTAAATCAGGTGGTCGATGGCTACACCTTC	CASSLNQVVDGYTF	-	-	TRBV7-2	TRBJ1-2
TGCAGCGTTGAAAAGAGAACAGGCCTCTATGGCTACACCTTC	CSVEKRTGLYGYTF	-	-	TRBV29-1	TRBJ1-2
TGCGCCAGCAGCTTGTCCGGGGGTGGGAGAACTGAAGCTTTCTTT	CASSLSGGGRTEAFF	once	-	TRBV5-1	TRBJ1-1
TGCGCCAGCAGCTTGGCCACGGTCTCGGAGACCCAGTACTTC	CASSLATVSETQYF	-	-	TRBV5-1	TRBJ2-5
TGTGCCAGCAGCTCTTCCGGGCTCGTTGCCGGGGAGCTGTTTTTT	CASSSSGLVAGELFF	-	-	TRBV11-2	TRBJ2-2
TGTGCCAGTGAGGGGGTCACAGATACGCAGTATTTT	CASEGVTDTQYF	-	-	TRBV7-9	TRBJ2-3
TGTGCCAGCAGCCCCAGCTCAGTCTATGGCTACACCTTC	CASSPSSVYGYTF	-	-	TRBV7-2	TRBJ1-2
TGCGCCAGCAGCCAAGATCCCCTAGCGGGGTACTACGAGCAGTACTTC	CASSQDPLAGYYEQYF	-	TRBD2	TRBV4-1	TRBJ2-7
TGTGCCACCTCGGACAGGGACGAGCAGTACTTC	CATSDRDEQYF	-	TRBD1	TRBV6-1	TRBJ2-7
TGTGCCAGCAGCGAGTTACAGGGCCCCAGTCAGCCCCAGCATTTT	CASSELQGPSQPQHF	few	-	TRBV7-8	TRBJ1-5
TGTGCCAGCAGCGTAGATCCAGGACAGCACGGAAACACCATATATTTT	CASSVDPGQHGNTIYF	-	-	TRBV9	TRBJ1-3
TGTGCCAGTAGTATGGCCCAGGGGAGAGAAGCTTTCTTT	CASSMAQGREAFF	-	-	TRBV19	TRBJ1-1
TGTGCCAGTTCCGACTCGCATAGCAATCAGCCCCAGCATTTT	CASSDSHSNQPQHF	once	-	TRBV7-8	TRBJ1-5
TGTGCCAGCAGTGAATTCGGACCCGGGGCCAACGTCCTGACTTTC	CASSEFGPGANVLTF	-	-	TRBV25-1	TRBJ2-6
TGCGCCAGCAGCCAAGGGGCTAGCGGGGGGTTCCAAGAGACCCAGTACTTC	CASSQGASGGFQETQYF	once	TRBD2	TRBV4-3	TRBJ2-5
TGTGCCAGCAGCCCCCAGGGACTAGCGGTCCGATACAATGAGCAGTTCTTC	CASSPQGLAVRYNEQFF	-	TRBD2	TRBV5-6	TRBJ2-1
TGTGCCAGCAGTGAATGGGGCAGGGGTCTCCAAGAGACCCAGTACTTC	CASSEWGRGLQETQYF	once	-	TRBV2	TRBJ2-5
TGTGCCAGCAGCTTATTTCAACAAGATGCTTTCTTT	CASSLFQQDAFF	few	-	TRBV7-9	TRBJ1-1
TGCGCCAGCAGCCCTGGGGACGGAGCCTACGAGCAGTACTTC	CASSPGDGAYEQYF	-	-	TRBV4-1	TRBJ2-7
TGCGCCAGCAGCCGCCTTAGCGGGAGGTCCTACAATGAGCAGTTCTTC	CASSRLSGRSYNEQFF	-	TRBD2	TRBV4-1	TRBJ2-1
TGCAGCGTTGCGGTAGGGATGGGGACGGAGGGCTACACCTTC	CSVAVGMGTEGYTF	-	-	TRBV29-1	TRBJ1-2
TGCGCCAGCAGCTTGGGAAAGTCCTACGAGCAGTACTTC	CASSLGKSYEQYF	-	-	TRBV5-1	TRBJ2-7
TGTGCCATCGGAGGGTCTTCCACAGATACGCAGTATTTT	CAIGGSSTDTQYF	-	-	TRBV10-3	TRBJ2-3
TGCAGCGTTGGGGGGGCTGAAAAACTGTTTTTT	CSVGGAEKLFF	-	-	TRBV29-1	TRBJ1-4
TGTGCCAGCAGCGAGGGGGACAGCAATCAGCCCCAGCATTTT	CASSEGDSNQPQHF	-	-	TRBV2	TRBJ1-5
TGTGCCAGCAGCTTGGGGACTTACTATGGCTACACCTTC	CASSLGTYYGYTF	-	-	TRBV5-4	TRBJ1-2
TGTGCCACCCTGGACTCGTTCGCTGGGGATGAAAAACTGTTTTTT	CATLDSFAGDEKLFF	once	-	TRBV6-1	TRBJ1-4
TGCGCCAGCAGCCAAGGTGTTGGTCAGCCCCAGCATTTT	CASSQGVGQPQHF	-	-	TRBV4-1	TRBJ1-5
TGTGCCAGTAGTATTACTAGCAATCAGCCCCAGCATTTT	CASSITSNQPQHF	few	-	TRBV19	TRBJ1-5
TGTGCCAGCAGCGTAGCCCCAGGGGGAGCTCGCGAAAAACTGTTTTTT	CASSVAPGGAREKLFF	-	TRBD1	TRBV9	TRBJ1-4
TGTGCCAGCAGTTCCGAGATGAACACTGAAGCTTTCTTT	CASSSEMNTEAFF	-	-	TRBV6-5	TRBJ1-1